The 3 T cell receptor beta chains below were found in one sample sequenced in a study of T cell repertoires in cytomegalovirus infection. TCRdb reprocessed the reads with MiXCR, giving one entry per CDR3 protein. Of approximately 260,000 distinct CDR3 sequences detected, approximately 22% appear once; the ten largest clones hold about 20%. These receptors lack a known antigen. This sample comprised cultured PBMCs, obtained from culture after CMV antigen stimulation. All receptors derive from a human donor in good health (CMV status not recorded). Some clones in this sample may be carry-over from other donors' samples.

The chain joins TRBV12-3 or TRBV12-4 to TRBJ2-1; TRBD2 is a possible D gene (6 bases). The CDR3 consists of 13 residues. Between the trimmed V and J ends, which lost 3 bases and 9 bases, there was a span of 12 bases. The CDR3 region is CASSFAGYGEQFF. Here the CDR3 DNA reads TGTGCCAGCAGTTTTGCGGGGTACGGTGAGCAGTTCTTC.

V is TRBV20-1 and J is TRBJ2-5; 9 bases are a match to TRBD1. V lost 3 bases, J lost 4 bases, and 9 bases stayed unmatched. The CDR3 runs to 15 residues. Per germline, CDR1 DFQATT and CDR2 SNEGSKA (reference sequence). This CDR3 reads CSASFWDRVGETQYF. The DNA for the CDR3 is TGCAGTGCTAGCTTCTGGGACAGGGTAGGAGAGACCCAGTACTTC.

This clonotype came up a few times. CDR3 loop: CASSFGLAETQYF. CDR3 nucleotides: TGTGCCAGTAGTTTCGGACTAGCAGAGACCCAGTACTTC. This chain links TRBV19 with TRBJ2-5; TRBD2 matches 8 bases. V shed 5 bases, J shed 4 bases, and the junction held 3 bases outside the gene matches. The CDR3 loop spans 13 amino acids. From germline, CDR1 is LNHDA and CDR2 SQIVND (reference sequence).